This T cell receptor (beta chain) was recovered during a study of Tregs in tolerant kidney transplant recipients. General study findings and limits: Findings come from small patient numbers and require larger validation. Tregs expanded with activated donor B cells seemed most donor-specific.

For this clone: What it binds is unknown. The identical CDR3 is also encoded by other nucleotide sequences in the sample.

Germline-derived CDR1 and CDR2 are SGHNT and YYREEE (reference sequence). The V and J ends lost 4 bases and 1 base, in that order; junction bases with no gene match: 2. The CDR3 is 16 amino acids. TCRdb's copy holds only in-frame clones and misses some; the assay was immunoSEQ multiplex PCR. The sample has some 110,000 clones, roughly 92% seen once; the top ten hold roughly 0.63%. Sequenced sample: CD4+ T cells from blood. This clonotype originated in a human donor in good health. The chain carries TRBV5-4 and TRBJ2-3; 14 nucleotides align to TRBD2. Here the CDR3 reads CASSPGLAGGTDTQYF. CDR3 in DNA: TGTGCCAGCAGCCCGGGACTAGCGGGGGGCACAGATACGCAGTATTTT. Supplemented by reference TRBV5-4 and TRBJ2-3, the full variable domain reads ETGVTQSPTHLIKTRGQQVTLRCSSQSGHNTVSWYQQALGQGPQFIFQYYREEENGRGNFPPRFSGLQFPNYSSELNVNALELDDSALYLCASSPGLAGGTDTQYFGPGTRLTVL.